This entry describes one T cell receptor (beta chain). Its antigen is as yet unknown. For the second PCR, which ran for about 7 to 11 cycles, a sample-barcoded 5' primer and a J-beta primer mix were used. TCRdb analysed the 5' RACE reads with MiXCR anew, one entry per CDR3 protein. The sample has fewer than 1,200,000 distinct CDR3 sequences; approximately 25% are singletons. This sample is part of a study of blood T cells in healthy people across ages. Study at large: In model experiments, template switching was able to capture about one barcoded beta molecule for every two T cells that were present.

Study results and caveats: Roughly linearly, TCR beta diversity per million T cells fell as age increased. Higher diversity and more naive CD4+ cells were features of long-lived donors, compared to aged donors.

Germline V gene lookup returns CDR1 PRHDT and CDR2 FYEKMQ (reference sequence). This CDR3 comprises 17 residues. These data were also filed under a second study, of T cells of mothers and their children. That report notes: Each donor was one of three healthy Caucasian mothers or one of their six children.

This chain links TRBV13 with TRBJ2-5; no firm D call. Gene TRBJ2-7 matches the end of the DNA better, so the J call may be wrong. The source of this sequence is a girl aged 2 to 9 in good health. The sequenced sample consisted of blood. This CDR3 is CASSLGVIDGHSYEQYF. CDR3 coding DNA: TGTGCCAGCAGCTTAGGCGTAATTGACGGGCACTCCTACGAGCAGTACTTC.